The 10 T cell receptor beta chains below come from one sample, sequenced in a study of post-analysis software for immune sequencing data (dated by TCRdb to about 2015). These receptors have no identified antigens. The investigation overall reported the following: Four to six TRBV segments, including TRBV5-6, TRBV5-1 and TRBV20-1, were significantly more frequent in patients than controls.

Library prep was done by PCR. The sequencer was an Illumina HiSeq 2500. To reduce PCR and sequencing biases, unique molecular identifiers were built into the TCR beta cDNA libraries. The public reads were reprocessed in TCRdb via fastp at Q25 and MiXCR, keeping in-frame beta chains. Rows with a matching CDR3 protein are joined into one entry that keeps the most common DNA and genes. The sample table contains hundreds of thousands of distinct CDR3 sequences; only one count was recorded for roughly 27% of them. Around 0.56% of the sample comes from the top ten. Sequenced: blood. These TCRs come from a girl aged 10-17 years with multiple sclerosis.

V usage is TRBV12-3 or TRBV12-4 and J usage is TRBJ1-2; the D is unclear. Trimming took off 6 bases at V and 6 bases at J, with 17 bases between the two ends. The CDR3 spans 14 residues. The CDR3 nucleotides are TGTGCCAGCAGCCTTGGACGAAAGGAGAATGGCTACACCTTC. This sequence encodes CASSLGRKENGYTF.

This clonotype was observed a handful of times. This chain links TRBV25-1 with TRBJ2-7, with 9 bases lining up with TRBD2. Germline CDR1 reads MGHDK; CDR2 reads SYGVNS. The CDR3 is 19 residues long. The V gene end was trimmed by 1 base and the J gene end by 4 bases; junction bases not matched to a gene: 17. CDR3 sequence reads: CASSEFRSGGSRTMYEQYF. The CDR3 DNA is TGTGCCAGCAGTGAATTTCGTAGCGGGGGCTCTCGGACGATGTACGAGCAGTACTTC.

V usage is TRBV6-1 and J usage is TRBJ2-5; 7 positions agree with TRBD2. Germline CDR1 MNHNS, CDR2 SASEGT. J lost 6 bases, V lost 2 bases, and 9 bases had no gene match. CDR3 length: 15 amino acids. CDR3 bases: TGTGCCAGCAGTGAATCCGGCGGGGAGGGAAAGACCCAGTACTTC. This codes for CASSESGGEGKTQYF.

The chain recombines TRBV20-1 with TRBJ1-6, with D perhaps matching TRBD1 (5 bases). The CDR3 length is 16 residues. CDR1 DFQATT and CDR2 SNEGSKA come from the germline V gene (reference sequence). Trimming removed 1 base from V and 8 bases from J, with 18 bases in between. CDR3 protein: CSARVYQGSTHSPLHF. CDR3 in DNA: TGCAGTGCTAGAGTTTATCAGGGCTCGACCCATTCACCCCTCCACTTT.

This clonotype came up a few times. The chain combines TRBV5-1 with TRBJ2-5, with TRBD2 identical over 9 bases. There are 15 residues in the CDR3. Germline CDR1 and CDR2: SGHRS and YFSETQ. V lost 5 bases to trimming and J lost 4 bases; unmatched junction nucleotides: 9. The CDR3 DNA reads TGCGCCAGCAGAGGAAGGGCTAGCGGGACAGAGACCCAGTACTTC. Protein product: CASRGRASGTETQYF.

Of note for this clonotype: Being one base from a much bigger clone, this may be a read error. This chain connects TRBV12-3 or TRBV12-4 to TRBJ2-5; 8 bases line up with TRBD1. V shed 10 bases and J 2 bases; nucleotides not matched to a gene: 9. The CDR3 totals 14 residues. In nucleotides, the CDR3 is TGTGCCAACAGCCTGGGGACAGGTCAAGAGACCCAGTACTTC. Encoded protein: CANSLGTGQETQYF.

This chain uses TRBV15 with TRBJ2-1; 7 nucleotides agree with TRBD2. Germline values: CDR1 LNHNV, CDR2 YYDKDF (reference sequence). J lost 4 bases, V lost 5 bases, and 8 bases had no gene match. The CDR3 spans 15 residues. The chain's CDR3 is CATSGQRSGYNEQFF. CDR3 sequence (DNA): TGTGCCACCAGCGGACAACGTAGCGGGTACAATGAGCAGTTCTTC. Based on the CDR3 plus reference TRBV15 and TRBJ2-1, the full variable domain is DAMVIQNPRYQVTQFGKPVTLSCSQTLNHNVMYWYQQKSSQAPKLLFHYYDKDFNNEADTPDNFQSRRPNTSFCFLDIRSPGLGDTAMYLCATSGQRSGYNEQFFGPGTRLTVL.

The chain carries TRBV12-3 or TRBV12-4 and TRBJ2-5, with 9 bases aligning to TRBD2. The junction had 13 bases not matched to a gene; V was cut back by 3 bases and J by 11 bases. The CDR3 loop spans 15 amino acids. CDR3 nucleotide sequence: TGTGCCAGCAGTTTGAGCGGGGGGCCCCTCGTTGAGCAGTACTTC. It translates to CASSLSGGPLVEQYF.

This clonotype was found a few times. The genes are TRBV28 and TRBJ2-7; 11 bases fit TRBD1. CDR1 and CDR2 from the germline V gene are MDHEN and SYDVKM. CDR3 length: 14 amino acids. Losses at the gene ends were 8 bases for V and 5 bases for J; bases not matched to a gene: 8. CDR3: CASGQGAIGNEQYF. The CDR3 nucleotides read TGTGCCAGCGGACAGGGGGCGATCGGAAACGAGCAGTACTTC.

This chain links TRBV24-1 with TRBJ2-2; 7 nucleotides line up with TRBD2. The length of the CDR3 is 16 residues. Losses at the gene ends were 1 base for V and 0 bases for J; bases not matched to a gene: 1. Germline V gene lookup returns CDR1 KGHDR and CDR2 SFDVKD. The CDR3 region is CATSDLGRANTGELFF. CDR3 bases: TGTGCCACCAGTGATTTAGGGAGGGCGAACACCGGGGAGCTGTTTTTT.